Shown below are 26 T cell receptor beta chains from a single sample sequenced in a study of identical twins. MiXCR, run by TCRdb on the 5' RACE reads, gives a single entry per CDR3 protein. The profile shows roughly 1,500,000 distinct CDR3 sequences, 32% of them singletons. The sample comprised cord blood. The receptors come from a newborn girl in good health.

This clonotype appeared once. The genes are TRBV4-1 and TRBJ2-5, with D maybe TRBD2 (6 bases). Germline V gene sequence: CDR1 MGHRA, CDR2 YSYEKL. Trimming removed 4 bases from V and 11 bases from J, with 20 bases in between. The CDR3 has 14 residues. CDR3 sequence reads: CASSLRGTEGTQYF. The CDR3 region has the DNA TGCGCCAGCAGCCTCCGGGGAACGGAGGGCACTCAGTACTTC.

The chain is built from TRBV28 and TRBJ2-2; 11 nucleotides agree with TRBD2. The CDR3 has 16 amino acids. CDR1 is MDHEN and CDR2 is SYDVKM in the germline V gene. V was pared by 2 bases and J by 5 bases, with 4 bases of the junction left unmatched. The CDR3 reads CASSLTASGRTGELFF. The CDR3 DNA reads TGTGCCAGCAGTTTAACGGCTAGCGGGAGGACCGGGGAGCTGTTTTTT.

The gene calls are TRBV20-1 and TRBJ2-2, with D possibly being TRBD1 or TRBD2 (5 bases each). Germline V gives CDR1 DFQATT, CDR2 SNEGSKA (reference sequence). The CDR3 is 14 amino acids. V dropped 6 bases and J dropped 1 base, with 12 bases sitting between them. The CDR3 sequence: CSAAGTENTGELFF. DNA for the CDR3: TGCAGTGCAGCTGGGACCGAGAACACCGGGGAGCTGTTTTTT.

V is TRBV6-1 and J is TRBJ2-7, with D perhaps matching TRBD1 or TRBD2 (5 bases each). The CDR3 is 15 amino acids. Germline V gene data show CDR1 as MNHNS and CDR2 as SASEGT. V shed 7 bases and J shed 0 bases, with 16 bases lying between them. Here the CDR3 reads CASTISGTLSYEQYF. Here the CDR3 DNA reads TGTGCCAGCACTATATCCGGGACCCTCTCCTACGAGCAGTACTTC.

This clonotype was detected only a few times. This chain joins TRBV12-3 or TRBV12-4 and TRBJ2-5, with TRBD1 matching over 7 bases. V dropped 6 bases and J dropped 4; count of bases not matched to a gene: 5. The CDR3 contains 13 residues. CDR3 sequence: CASSSTGSETQYF. In DNA form, the CDR3 reads TGTGCCAGCAGCTCGACAGGGTCAGAGACCCAGTACTTC.

The chain combines TRBV29-1 with TRBJ2-7; D perhaps matches TRBD1 (6 bases). Germline CDR1 and CDR2: SQVTM and ANQGSEA. This CDR3 contains 15 residues. Deletions cut 2 bases from V and 0 bases from J, with 14 bases between. Here the CDR3 DNA reads TGCAGCGTTGAATTCCGGGCCAGGGGCTCCTACGAGCAGTACTTC. Translated, it gives CSVEFRARGSYEQYF.

Worth noting for this clonotype: The junction departs from the called germline gene at one end, perhaps through a read error. This chain joins TRBV3-1 and TRBJ2-7; D call uncertain. Germline lookup yields CDR1 LGHDT and CDR2 YNNKEL (reference sequence). The CDR3 is 13 residues long. This CDR3 is CVSSPPIPYEQYF. The DNA for the CDR3 is TGTGTCAGCAGCCCCCCGATCCCCTACGAGCAGTACTTC.

This clonotype has only a few counts. V is TRBV12-3 or TRBV12-4 and J is TRBJ1-6; D remains unclear. There are 13 residues in the CDR3. V gave up 4 bases and J gave up 9 bases, with 10 bases separating them. In DNA form, the CDR3 reads TGTGCCAGCAGTTCCCTATCTGGTTCACCCCTCCACTTT. Protein: CASSSLSGSPLHF.

This clonotype has only a few counts. The chain carries TRBV6-2 or TRBV6-3 and TRBJ2-1, with 12 bases aligning to TRBD2. The CDR3 length is 16 residues. Per the germline V gene, CDR1 is MNHEY and CDR2 is SVGEGT. The V segment lost 5 bases and the J segment 2 bases; nucleotides outside the gene matches: 4. The CDR3 DNA is TGTGCCAGCAGTACACTAGCGGGGGGCGCCTACAATGAGCAGTTCTTC. This translates into CASSTLAGGAYNEQFF.

The chain is built from TRBV10-3 and TRBJ1-5; no firm D call. This CDR3 spans 15 amino acids. The V gene's germline CDR1 is ENHRY and CDR2 SYGVKD. Trimming removed 0 bases from V and 6 bases from J, with 12 bases in between. The CDR3, as DNA: TGTGCCATCAGTGAGTCGAGGGAAATGGGTCAGCCCCAGCATTTT. The encoded protein is CAISESREMGQPQHF.

The chain recombines TRBV3-1 with TRBJ2-2; D remains unclear. Germline V gene sequence: CDR1 LGHDT, CDR2 YNNKEL (reference sequence). V dropped 0 bases and J dropped 6 bases, with 11 bases sitting between them. This CDR3 region has 15 residues. The CDR3 coding sequence is TGTGCCAGCAGCCAAGATAGGTATCCTCCCGGGGAGCTGTTTTTT. Translating gives CASSQDRYPPGELFF.

J is TRBJ2-2 and V is TRBV20-1; 11 bases match TRBD2. Germline V gives CDR1 DFQATT, CDR2 SNEGSKA (reference sequence). The length of the CDR3 is 17 residues. The V segment lost 0 bases and the J segment 3 bases; nucleotides outside the gene matches: 6. CDR3 amino acids: CSARDGTSGRDTGELFF. The CDR3, as DNA: TGCAGTGCTAGAGATGGGACTAGCGGACGAGACACCGGGGAGCTGTTTTTT.

The chain uses TRBV20-1 and TRBJ2-3; the match to TRBD2 covers 7 bases. This CDR3 has 13 amino acids. With 2 bases clipped from V and 9 bases from J, the junction kept 8 bases outside the gene matches. CDR1 is DFQATT, CDR2 SNEGSKA, per germline (reference sequence). CDR3 residues: CSARPRTSETQYF. As DNA, the CDR3 is TGCAGTGCTAGACCGCGGACTAGTGAAACGCAGTATTTT.

This clonotype was detected a few times. The chain uses TRBV7-8 and TRBJ2-5; 10 positions agree with TRBD2. J was trimmed by 2 bases and V by 1 base; bases with no gene match: 10. From germline, CDR1 is SGHVS and CDR2 FQNEAQ. This CDR3 is built from 18 residues. The CDR3, as DNA: TGTGCCAGCAGCTTAGAGAGGGTCCTAGCGGGGGCACAAGAGACCCAGTACTTC. Encoded protein: CASSLERVLAGAQETQYF. Full variable domain (rest looked up from reference TRBV7-8 and TRBJ2-5): GAGVSQSPRYKVAKRGQDVALRCDPISGHVSLFWYQQALGQGPEFLTYFQNEAQLDKSGLPSDRFFAERPEGSVSTLKIQRTQQEDSAVYLCASSLERVLAGAQETQYFGPGTRLLVL.

The rearrangement joins TRBV14 to TRBJ1-1; weak D call: TRBD1 (5 bases). Germline CDR1 reads SGHDN; CDR2 reads FVKESK. The CDR3 totals 14 residues. Between the trimmed V and J ends, which lost 1 base and 4 bases, there was a span of 10 bases. CDR3: CASSQARRGTEAFF. Written as DNA, the CDR3 is TGTGCCAGCAGCCAAGCTAGGAGGGGCACTGAAGCTTTCTTT.

This sequence joins TRBV7-6 and TRBJ1-2, with 7 bases aligning to TRBD1. The germline V gene has CDR1 SGHVS and CDR2 FNYEAQ. With 3 bases clipped from V and 2 bases from J, the junction kept 6 bases outside the gene matches. This CDR3 is 15 amino acids long. The CDR3 DNA sequence: TGTGCCAGCAGCTTTACGGCAGGGGGGAACTATGGCTACACCTTC. It encodes CASSFTAGGNYGYTF.

The V call is TRBV24-1, the J call TRBJ1-2; TRBD1 matches at 7 bases. Germline loops: CDR1 KGHDR, CDR2 SFDVKD. The CDR3 length is 14 residues. V gave up 1 base and J gave up 4 bases; unmatched junction bases: 2. CDR3 protein: CATSDFGTAYGYTF. The CDR3 bases are TGTGCCACCAGTGATTTCGGGACAGCCTATGGCTACACCTTC.

This clonotype was counted a single time. The chain links TRBV5-1 to TRBJ2-3; 8 nucleotides match TRBD2. The junction had 8 bases not matched to a gene; V was cut back by 4 bases and J by 1 base. Germline V gene lookup returns CDR1 SGHRS and CDR2 YFSETQ. This CDR3 comprises 16 residues. CDR3 in DNA: TGCGCCAGCAGCCGAAATACGGGGGGGCGCACAGATACGCAGTATTTT. This encodes CASSRNTGGRTDTQYF.

The chain recombines TRBV18 with TRBJ1-4; D is unclear. Trimming cost V 3 bases and J 5 bases, with 16 bases left between them. The length of the CDR3 is 16 residues. Germline CDR1 is KGHSH and CDR2 is LQKENI. CDR3 region: CASSPKQSRYNEKLFF. The DNA of the CDR3 is TGTGCCAGCTCACCCAAGCAGTCACGTTACAATGAAAAACTGTTTTTT.

To note about this clonotype: This may be a read error, as it is one base from a much larger clone. The chain carries TRBV10-3 and TRBJ2-7, with 7 positions matching TRBD1. Germline assignment: CDR1 ENHRY and CDR2 SYGVKD. The CDR3 contains 12 residues. In DNA form, the CDR3 reads TGTGCCATAGGGACAGTGAACTACGAGCAGAACTTC. Translated, it gives CAIGTVNYEQNF.

The rearrangement uses TRBV7-9 and TRBJ2-1, with D possibly matching TRBD2 (5 bases). The length of the CDR3 is 15 residues. V shed 1 base and J shed 5 bases, with 12 bases lying between them. Germline V gene data show CDR1 as SEHNR and CDR2 as FQNEAQ (reference sequence). In DNA, the CDR3 is TGTGCCAGCAGCTTAGTACCAGAGCGGAACAATGAGCAGTTCTTC. Translation gives CASSLVPERNNEQFF.

The V call is TRBV15, the J call TRBJ2-1, with D possibly matching TRBD2 (5 bases). CDR3 size: 13 residues. Germline V gives CDR1 LNHNV, CDR2 YYDKDF (reference sequence). V gave up 6 bases and J gave up 8 bases, with 14 bases separating them. The CDR3 DNA reads as TGTGCCACCAGTACACCAGGAGGCGATGAGCAGTTCTTC. This codes for CATSTPGGDEQFF.

The chain uses TRBV12-3 or TRBV12-4 and TRBJ2-1; 10 nucleotides align to TRBD2. V lost 6 bases to trimming and J lost 6 bases; unmatched junction nucleotides: 11. The CDR3 contains 16 residues. The CDR3 DNA sequence: TGTGCCAGCAGAGACATTAGCGGGGGGACCACCAATGAGCAGTTCTTC. It specifies CASRDISGGTTNEQFF.

The sample holds a few counts of this clonotype. The chain is built from TRBV6-6 and TRBJ1-2; D is uncertain. The CDR3 is 17 amino acids. Germline CDR1 and CDR2: MNHNY and SVGAGI (reference sequence). V was pared by 3 bases and J by 0 bases, with 17 bases between. The DNA for the CDR3 is TGTGCCAGCAGTTATTCACCCCAGGTGGGAGCTAACTATGGCTACACCTTC. It encodes CASSYSPQVGANYGYTF.

In this sample, this clonotype turned up a few times. This sequence joins TRBV27 and TRBJ2-3; 12 nucleotides align to TRBD2. The length of the CDR3 is 18 residues. With V trimmed by 4 bases and J by 1 base, 9 bases remained unmatched. Germline CDR1 is MNHEY and CDR2 is SMNVEV (reference sequence). The CDR3 DNA is TGTGCCAGCAGTTCGACCCTCCTAGCGGGGGGGCGCACAGATACGCAGTATTTT. This sequence encodes CASSSTLLAGGRTDTQYF.

The gene calls are TRBV28 and TRBJ1-5; the D is unclear. The CDR3 sequence is 15 residues long. Germline assignment: CDR1 MDHEN and CDR2 SYDVKM. V was trimmed by 6 bases and J by 0 bases, leaving 12 bases between them. In DNA, the CDR3 is TGTGCCAGCAGACTGGAAGGGAGTAGCAATCAGCCCCAGCATTTT. It yields the protein CASRLEGSSNQPQHF.